Shown below are 29 T cell receptor beta chains from a single sample sequenced in a study of regulatory T cells in long-lasting Graves disease. Time point in this sample: newly diagnosed GD, antithyroid drugs for less than 3 months. Extracted PBMC RNA gave rise to the TCR library. Combining iRepertoire HTBI primers with Arm-PCR of CDR3 regions, the authors built TCR beta libraries. TCRdb re-analysed the multiplex PCR reads in MiXCR, keeping a single row per CDR3 protein. Of roughly 360,000 distinct CDR3 sequences in the sample, about an eighth are singletons; the top ten hold 15% to 20%. These data were likewise used in another study, on T cells in Graves' hyperthyroidism and ophthalmopathy.

This sample comprised peripheral blood mononuclear cells (PBMCs), obtained at new diagnosis, from a patient treated with antithyroid drugs. Source of these receptors: a woman between 18 and 29 years old with Graves disease.

This clonotype was found many times. J is TRBJ2-1 and V is TRBV27; weak D call: TRBD1 (5 bases). The CDR3 covers 15 residues. The germline V gene encodes CDR1 MNHEY and CDR2 SMNVEV (reference sequence). Trimming pared 8 bases from V and 2 bases from J, leaving 16 bases between. CDR3 nucleotides: TGTGCCAGCGATTACGACAGAGCGACCTACAATGAGCAGTTCTTC. This gives the protein CASDYDRATYNEQFF.

This clonotype was seen at least ten times. This rearrangement joins TRBV20-1 to TRBJ2-7; 7 bases are a match to TRBD1. J gave up 2 bases and V 4 bases, and 5 bases lay outside the gene matches. The CDR3 sequence is 13 residues long. Germline lookup yields CDR1 DFQATT and CDR2 SNEGSKA (reference sequence). CDR3 protein: CSAILDRPYEQYF. CDR3 DNA: TGCAGTGCTATTCTGGACAGGCCCTACGAGCAGTACTTC.

This clonotype was seen ten or more times. The J gene is TRBJ2-3, the V gene TRBV11-2; 8 positions agree with TRBD1. J lost 1 base, V lost 5 bases, and 5 bases had no gene match. The CDR3 is 15 amino acids. CDR1 and CDR2 from the germline V gene are SGHAT and FQNNGV. CDR3: CASSRLGQGTDTQYF. In nucleotides, the CDR3 is TGTGCCAGCAGCCGACTGGGACAGGGCACAGATACGCAGTATTTT.

With regard to this clonotype: A read error is the likely source, as a far larger clone sits one nucleotide away. The chain couples TRBV2 to TRBJ2-3, with a tentative D call TRBD2 (6 bases). The CDR3 sequence is 18 residues long. In germline, CDR1 is SNHLY, CDR2 FYNNEI. DNA for the CDR3: TGTGCCAGCAGTGTCTCATTACGGGAGCGAAAAGTCTACAATGAGCAGTCCTTC. It translates to CASSVSLRERKVYNEQSF.

In its sample, this clonotype was seen many times. The chain recombines TRBV5-6 with TRBJ2-7; the D is unclear. The CDR3 has 13 residues. Germline V lookup: CDR1 SGHDT, CDR2 YYEEEE. V was cut by 4 bases and J by 0 bases, with 8 bases left in between. This CDR3 is CASSGSSSYEQYV. For the CDR3, the DNA is TGTGCCAGCAGCGGAAGTAGCTCCTACGAGCAGTACGTC.

The table lists this clonotype with many counts. The chain links TRBV19 to TRBJ1-1; TRBD1 might be the D (5 bases). The V and J ends lost 3 bases and 4 bases respectively, with 18 bases between them. The germline V gene encodes CDR1 LNHDA and CDR2 SQIVND (reference sequence). The CDR3 is made up of 16 amino acids. This CDR3 reads CASSIEGRTVSTEAFF. In DNA, the CDR3 is TGTGCCAGTAGTATTGAGGGGCGGACCGTTTCCACTGAAGCTTTCTTT.

The chain recombines TRBV5-4 with TRBJ1-3; no reliable D call. Germline CDR1 is SGHNT and CDR2 is YYREEE (reference sequence). CDR3 length equals 14 residues. V was pared by 1 base and J by 0 bases, with 5 bases between. CDR3 sequence: CASSLYSSGNTIYF. For the CDR3, the DNA is TGTGCCAGCAGCTTGTATTCCTCTGGAAACACCATATATTTT.

J is TRBJ1-6 and V is TRBV25-1; 8 bases fit TRBD1. The germline V gene encodes CDR1 MGHDK and CDR2 SYGVNS. The CDR3 is 15 residues long. V dropped 2 bases and J dropped 14; count of bases not matched to a gene: 11. The CDR3 sequence: CASSEVGGGQASLHF. The CDR3 bases are TGTGCCAGCAGTGAAGTGGGTGGGGGACAGGCATCCCTCCACTTT.

For this clonotype: A far larger clone is one base from this, pointing to a likely read error. The rearrangement uses TRBV12-3 or TRBV12-4 and TRBJ2-1; 9 nucleotides line up with TRBD2. With 7 bases clipped from V and 10 bases from J, the junction kept 8 bases outside the gene matches. The CDR3 totals 13 residues. The CDR3 nucleotides are TGTGCCAGCACCCATAGCGGGAGCTACGAGCAGTTCTTC. It yields the protein CASTHSGSYEQFF.

This clonotype was recorded many times. The rearrangement links TRBV28 to TRBJ1-2; D is unresolved. The CDR3 runs 13 residues. In germline, CDR1 is MDHEN, CDR2 SYDVKM. V lost 6 bases and J lost 3, with 11 bases in between. CDR3 in DNA: TGTGCCAGCAGCAAGGTAGAGGACTATGGCTACACCTTC. Translating gives CASSKVEDYGYTF.

The sample holds many counts of this clonotype. The chain links TRBV27 to TRBJ1-1; D uncertain. The V end was cut by 2 bases, the J end by 3 bases, with 10 bases between. The CDR3 is made up of 14 amino acids. The V gene's germline CDR1 is MNHEY and CDR2 SMNVEV (reference sequence). The CDR3 protein is CASSLGVKYTEAFF. The CDR3, as DNA: TGTGCCAGCAGTTTAGGGGTTAAGTACACTGAAGCTTTCTTT.

The table lists this clonotype with many counts. V gene TRBV9 combines with J gene TRBJ2-1; D uncertain. V was trimmed by 2 bases and J by 0 bases, leaving 9 bases between them. The CDR3 contains 15 residues. Germline CDR1 and CDR2: SGDLS and YYNGEE. CDR3 sequence reads: CASSVWGSSYNEQFF. The CDR3 nucleotides read TGTGCCAGCAGCGTGTGGGGAAGCTCCTACAATGAGCAGTTCTTC.

The rearrangement joins TRBV29-1 to TRBJ2-5, with TRBD1 identical over 8 bases. V lost 6 bases to trimming and J lost 2 bases; unmatched junction nucleotides: 2. There are 12 residues in the CDR3. CDR1 is SQVTM and CDR2 is ANQGSEA in the germline V gene. The CDR3 nucleotides read TGCAGCGTGGGGACAGGACAAGAGACCCAGTACTTC. Amino acid sequence: CSVGTGQETQYF.

This clonotype has ten or more counts. V is TRBV29-1 and J is TRBJ2-3; TRBD2 matches 7 bases. This CDR3 has 12 amino acids. CDR1 and CDR2 from the germline V gene are SQVTM and ANQGSEA. The J segment lost 4 bases and the V segment lost 3 bases, leaving 1 base of the junction unmatched. The CDR3 DNA follows: TGCAGCGTTGAGGGGGGGGCAGATACGCAGTATTTT. This codes for CSVEGGADTQYF.

The chain couples TRBV6-1 to TRBJ1-4, with D tentatively TRBD1 (6 bases). The CDR3 contains 14 residues. Trimming took 6 bases from V and 8 from J, leaving 16 bases between them. Germline V gene lookup returns CDR1 MNHNS and CDR2 SASEGT. The CDR3 region has the DNA TGTGCCAGCAGGACGAGGGGGGCGAAGGAAAAACTGTTTTTT. Amino acid sequence: CASRTRGAKEKLFF.

This clonotype was counted between two and nine times. The chain recombines TRBV29-1 with TRBJ2-7; possible D gene TRBD2, 6 bases. The CDR3 totals 13 residues. Trimming stripped 7 bases from V and 6 bases from J, with 19 bases between. Germline CDR1 SQVTM, CDR2 ANQGSEA. The CDR3 here is CSAGPAGMSEQYF. The DNA for the CDR3 is TGCAGCGCCGGGCCGGCGGGAATGTCCGAGCAGTACTTC.

At least ten counts were recorded for this clonotype. V gene TRBV24-1 combines with J gene TRBJ2-5, with a tentative D call TRBD2 (5 bases). The CDR3 contains 14 residues. Per the germline V gene, CDR1 is KGHDR and CDR2 is SFDVKD. The V gene lost 4 bases and the J gene lost 4 bases, with 12 bases spanning the gap. CDR3 in amino acids: CATSDRTYIETQYF. The CDR3 region has the DNA TGTGCCACCAGTGACCGGACTTACATAGAGACCCAGTACTTC.

This clonotype turned up a few times. The CDR3 DNA reads as TGCGCCAGCAACAAACAGGGGACTAGCGGGAGGGGACTGAACAATGAGCAGTTCTTC. It translates to CASNKQGTSGRGLNNEQFF. The V gene is TRBV10-2, the J gene TRBJ2-1; TRBD2 aligns across 16 bases. The length of the CDR3 is 19 residues. CDR1 and CDR2 from the germline V gene are WSHSY and SAAADI. V trimming: 7 bases; J trimming: 5 bases; junction bases outside the gene matches: 14.

The table lists this clonotype with many counts. The rearrangement links TRBV18 to TRBJ1-1; unclear D gene. The V gene's germline CDR1 is KGHSH and CDR2 LQKENI. Trimming stripped 6 bases from V and 4 bases from J, with 15 bases between. The CDR3 extends over 14 amino acids. CDR3 loop: CASSARRGSTEAFF. The CDR3 nucleotides are TGTGCCAGCTCCGCAAGGAGAGGATCCACTGAAGCTTTCTTT.

The CDR3 loop is CASSLLGRAGELFF. In DNA form, the CDR3 reads TGTGCCAGCAGCTTATTAGGGCGGGCCGGGGAGCTGTTTTTT. The V and J genes are TRBV7-2 and TRBJ2-2; TRBD2 might be the D (5 bases). The CDR3 is made up of 14 amino acids. The V and J ends lost 2 bases and 6 bases respectively, with 10 bases between them. Germline CDR1 SGHTA, CDR2 FQGNSA.

Points on this clonotype: With only one base between it and a far larger clone, this is likely a read error. The chain employs TRBV20-1 and TRBJ2-7, with TRBD2 matching over 10 bases. The DNA end is more similar to TRBJ2-3, so the J call may be wrong. The CDR3 has 14 amino acids. The V gene's germline CDR1 is DFQATT and CDR2 SNEGSKA (reference sequence). The CDR3 loop reads CSTRAGGPADTQYF. The CDR3 DNA is TGCAGTACAAGAGCGGGGGGGCCTGCAGATACGCAGTATTTT.

Only a few counts were recorded for this clonotype. CDR3 sequence: CASSAPGSKEGQYF. The DNA for the CDR3 is TGTGCCAGCAGTGCGCCGGGATCTAAGGAGGGGCAGTACTTC. This sequence joins TRBV27 and TRBJ2-7; weak D call: TRBD2 (6 bases). CDR3 length: 14 amino acids. Germline CDR1 reads MNHEY; CDR2 reads SMNVEV (reference sequence). The V end lost 5 bases, the J end lost 9 bases, and 20 bases lay between the germline ends.

This clonotype was seen many times. The chain combines TRBV7-2 with TRBJ1-1; possibly TRBD1 for D (5 bases). This CDR3 is built from 14 residues. Trimming removed 2 bases from V and 4 bases from J, with 11 bases in between. The germline V gene encodes CDR1 SGHTA and CDR2 FQGNSA. The CDR3 DNA reads TGTGCCAGCAGCTTAATTTTGGGGGGCACTGAAGCTTTCTTT. As protein: CASSLILGGTEAFF.

In its sample, this clonotype was seen many times. The chain employs TRBV28 and TRBJ2-1; 10 bases align to TRBD2. Germline V gives CDR1 MDHEN, CDR2 SYDVKM. The V and J ends lost 4 bases and 6 bases, in that order; junction bases with no gene match: 3. The CDR3 runs to 14 residues. CDR3: CASSSPSGSNEQFF. DNA for the CDR3: TGTGCCAGCAGTTCGCCTAGCGGGAGCAATGAGCAGTTCTTC.

V gene TRBV12-3 or TRBV12-4 combines with J gene TRBJ1-5, with 9 bases aligning to TRBD1. This CDR3 comprises 16 residues. J gave up 4 bases and V 6 bases, and 10 bases lay outside the gene matches. The CDR3 sequence: CASSSVGTGLNQPQHF. The CDR3 DNA is TGTGCCAGCAGCTCGGTCGGGACAGGGTTAAATCAGCCCCAGCATTTT.

This clonotype has a count of ten or more. The chain uses TRBV7-9 and TRBJ1-4, with a possible D match to TRBD1 (5 bases). The V gene lost 5 bases and the J gene lost 7 bases, with 14 bases spanning the gap. Germline V gene lookup returns CDR1 SEHNR and CDR2 FQNEAQ (reference sequence). CDR3 length: 14 residues. For the CDR3, the DNA is TGTGCCAGCAGCCCAAGGCAGGGTGGTGAAAAACTGTTTTTT. This codes for CASSPRQGGEKLFF.

This clonotype was seen ten or more times. The chain links TRBV5-6 to TRBJ1-2; 9 positions match TRBD1. The CDR3 covers 13 residues. The V and J ends lost 4 bases and 4 bases, in that order; junction bases with no gene match: 2. Germline V lookup: CDR1 SGHDT, CDR2 YYEEEE. The CDR3 protein is CASSDRGSYGYTF. CDR3 bases: TGTGCCAGCAGCGACAGGGGGAGCTATGGCTACACCTTC. Using reference TRBV5-6 and TRBJ1-2 for the parts outside the CDR3, the full variable domain is DAGVTQSPTHLIKTRGQQVTLRCSPKSGHDTVSWYQQALGQGPQFIFQYYEEEERQRGNFPDRFSGHQFPNYSSELNVNALLLGDSALYLCASSDRGSYGYTFGSGTRLTVV.

This clonotype appeared a few times. The chain links TRBV6-5 to TRBJ2-6, with D maybe TRBD1 (5 bases). Trimming cost V 1 base and J 3 bases, with 16 bases left between them. Germline V CDR1 and CDR2: MNHEY, SVGAGI. CDR3 length equals 18 residues. The CDR3 DNA sequence: TGTGCCAGCAGTTACTGGACACCCGAGCCGGGTGGGGCCAACGTCCTGACTTTC. Its translation is CASSYWTPEPGGANVLTF.

This clonotype was recorded many times. CDR3 region: CASSQDGVGIQYF. The DNA for the CDR3 is TGTGCCAGCAGCCAGGACGGAGTAGGCATTCAGTACTTC. The gene calls are TRBV12-3 or TRBV12-4 and TRBJ2-4; D remains unclear. This CDR3 spans 13 amino acids. V was shortened by 6 bases and J by 9 bases, with 15 bases between the two germline ends.